This T cell receptor (beta chain) came from a study of cytomegalovirus exposure and HLA in healthy donors. This CDR3 comprises 12 residues. From germline, CDR1 is SQVTM and CDR2 ANQGSEA. Trimming stripped 7 bases from V and 6 bases from J, with 15 bases between. Profiled with immunoSEQ multiplex PCR; TCRdb holds only in-frame clones, not every one. This sample yields more than 100,000 clones, of which roughly 90% are seen a single time; 1.4% to 1.5% belongs to the top ten. The sequence was obtained from a young man in good health and CMV-seronegative. Sequenced input: PBMCs. The rearrangement uses TRBV29-1 and TRBJ1-1; D is undetermined. The CDR3 sequence is CSAAAGEPEAFF. In nucleotides, the CDR3 is TGCAGCGCCGCAGCGGGCGAACCTGAAGCTTTCTTT.